Below, one T cell receptor beta chain is given with its context. This receptor's antigen is unknown. No base quality information exists; no much larger clone differs at one position. These data are taken from a study of cytomegalovirus exposure and HLA in healthy donors (dated by TCRdb to the late 2010s). Regarding the study in general: The 650 to 750 repertoires of the first cohort and the roughly 110 validation repertoires were produced on the same platform, according to a later analysis. The aim of the study was to test whether cataloging public T cell receptors could identify signatures of past pathogen exposure. Along with the approximately 650-subject first cohort, a separate validation cohort of around 110 different subjects was used. To predict cytomegalovirus infection status, the study combined high-throughput TCR immunosequencing, statistical association of individual TCRs with disease status, and machine learning.

The receptor library was made with the immunoSEQ multiplex PCR assay. The study's processing was this. A statistical classification framework was built to diagnose cytomegalovirus status from the catalog of TCR beta chain sequences. TCRdb limited this immuneACCESS table to in-frame rearrangements with V and J called. A share of clones is missing; checked studies link under half to unresolved V genes, and the rest is unexplained. D and trimming were read from the DNA, whereas the V and J calls and clone size are those reported in that table. The sample has around 250,000 clones on record, around 90% of them singletons. Just over 3% of the sample lies in the top ten. Separate from the approximately 700-subject first cohort, the validation cohort of 120 subjects was the group to which the donors belonged. What the study reported, not specific to this receptor: A total of fewer than 200 TCR beta chains were listed by the study as associated with cytomegalovirus. A later analysis lacked HLA typing for the validation cohort, so it scored co-occurrence in that cohort across all 120 or so repertoires. Most TCR sequences were seen in very few donors, while some public TCRs were found in many individuals. The authors suggested that the approach could potentially be extended to other disease states and immunological phenotypes. Three of the identified cytomegalovirus-associated TCR beta chains were confirmed in vitro to be specific for cytomegalovirus antigens. Subsequent analysis determined that TCRs grouped into clusters in the first cohort also showed a tendency toward co-occurrence across the 120 or so validation repertoires, and approximately 94% of cluster scores exceeded 0. The classifier was reported to diagnose cytomegalovirus status with high specificity and sensitivity in both the original and validation cohorts.

This TCR came from a woman younger than 45 in good health and CMV-seronegative. Sequencing input: PBMCs.

The CDR3 protein is CASSSPVVQGNEQFF. The bases read TGTGCCAGCAGTTCACCGGTGGTGCAAGGCAATGAGCAGTTCTTC. Recombination joined TRBV27 with TRBJ2-1, with the D gene not clear enough to name. The CDR3 starts with the cysteine, ends with the phenylalanine, and has 15 residues. CDR3 DNA only is kept here, 45 bases in frame from base 1. Trimming removed 4 bases from V and 6 bases from J, leaving 16 bases between the germline ends. The germline V gene (reference sequence) supplies CDR1 MNHEY and CDR2 SMNVEV.